Shown below are 25 T cell receptor beta chains from a single sample sequenced in a study of cytomegalovirus exposure and HLA in healthy donors. The primer mix had 60 Vbeta and 13 Jbeta primers. TCRdb's copy holds only in-frame clones and misses some; the assay was immunoSEQ multiplex PCR. The table lists around 200,000 clones, around 62% of them singletons. The sample taken for sequencing was PBMCs. The origin of the receptors is a man aged 35-49 years in good health and CMV-seronegative.

The rearrangement uses TRBV7-9 and TRBJ2-5; no firm D call. V was trimmed by 0 bases and J by 5 bases, leaving 16 bases between them. Germline V lookup: CDR1 SEHNR, CDR2 FQNEAQ (reference sequence). The CDR3 has 16 amino acids. CDR3 sequence reads: CASSLAVAAYEETQYF. CDR3 DNA: TGTGCCAGCAGCTTAGCAGTAGCAGCCTATGAGGAGACCCAGTACTTC.

The rearrangement uses TRBV29-1 and TRBJ2-3, with D perhaps TRBD1 (5 bases). V was shortened by 4 bases and J by 6 bases, with 14 bases between the two germline ends. In germline, CDR1 is SQVTM, CDR2 ANQGSEA. This CDR3 is built from 13 residues. CDR3 sequence (DNA): TGCAGCGTTGGATTGAGACAGATGGATACGCAGTATTTT. Translation: CSVGLRQMDTQYF.

The chain is built from TRBV4-3 and TRBJ2-7; D call uncertain. This CDR3 has 13 amino acids. With 0 bases removed from V and 3 bases from J, the gap between germline ends came to 6 bases. Germline V gene lookup returns CDR1 LGHNA and CDR2 YSLEER. CDR3 region: CASSQDHSYEQYF. CDR3 DNA sequence: TGCGCCAGCAGCCAAGATCACAGCTACGAGCAGTACTTC.

The CDR3 region is CASSPGGSKTQYF. The CDR3 DNA is TGTGCCAGCAGCCCCGGCGGGTCTAAGACCCAGTACTTC. V gene TRBV7-3 combines with J gene TRBJ2-5; a weak D match, TRBD2 (5 bases). Germline V gives CDR1 SGHTA, CDR2 FQGTGA. Trimming left V 5 bases short and J 6 bases short, with 13 bases between. This CDR3 is built from 13 residues.

This chain connects TRBV11-3 to TRBJ2-2; tentatively, D is TRBD2 (7 bases). V was trimmed by 7 bases and J by 5 bases, leaving 14 bases between them. This CDR3 has 14 residues. Germline lookup yields CDR1 SGHNT and CDR2 YENEEA. CDR3 bases: TGTGCCAGCAAAGGGGGGGCCGGGACCGGGGAGCTGTTTTTT. Translation gives CASKGGAGTGELFF.

The rearrangement uses TRBV7-2 and TRBJ1-5; D unresolved. Germline V gene sequence: CDR1 SGHTA, CDR2 FQGNSA. The CDR3 consists of 13 residues. V shed 5 bases and J shed 6 bases, with 11 bases lying between them. The CDR3: CASSPRDSQPQHF. In DNA, the CDR3 is TGTGCCAGCAGCCCGAGGGATTCTCAGCCCCAGCATTTT. Complete variable domain (other parts from reference TRBV7-2 and TRBJ1-5): GAGVSQSPSNKVTEKGKDVELRCDPISGHTALYWYRQSLGQGLEFLIYFQGNSAPDKSGLPSDRFSAERTGGSVSTLTIQRTQQEDSAVYLCASSPRDSQPQHFGDGTRLSIL.

This clone was recorded once. The V and J genes are TRBV6-1 and TRBJ2-5; TRBD2 agrees at 7 bases. The end of the DNA fits TRBJ2-7 better, so the J call may be wrong. The CDR3 totals 15 residues. Germline V gives CDR1 MNHNS, CDR2 SASEGT. The DNA of the CDR3 is TGTGCCATCGACATGAAGAGGACTAGTCCGAACGAGCAGTACTTC. It is translated as CAIDMKRTSPNEQYF.

The chain is built from TRBV15 and TRBJ2-3; TRBD1 matches 8 bases. The CDR3 length is 16 residues. Germline lookup yields CDR1 LNHNV and CDR2 YYDKDF (reference sequence). Unmatched junction bases numbered 8, after V lost 3 bases and J lost 3 bases. The CDR3 spells CATSRAQGARTDTQYF. CDR3 DNA: TGTGCCACCAGCAGGGCCCAGGGGGCCAGGACAGATACGCAGTATTTT.

This chain connects TRBV28 to TRBJ1-5, with D maybe TRBD1 (5 bases). The CDR3 consists of 15 residues. V lost 6 bases and J lost 4, with 16 bases in between. The V gene's germline CDR1 is MDHEN and CDR2 SYDVKM. CDR3 nucleotide sequence: TGTGCCAGCAGGCGAAGGGGAAGATTGAATCAGCCCCAGCATTTT. Amino acid sequence: CASRRRGRLNQPQHF.

This clone was seen a few times. The chain joins TRBV28 to TRBJ2-5; TRBD1 matches 11 bases. CDR1 and CDR2 from the germline V gene are MDHEN and SYDVKM. CDR3 length: 16 amino acids. The junction had 10 bases not matched to a gene; V was cut back by 5 bases and J by 5 bases. The CDR3 loop is CASSPGTGGGLETQYF. In nucleotides, the CDR3 is TGTGCCAGCAGTCCTGGGACAGGGGGAGGTCTTGAGACCCAGTACTTC.

This clone appeared a single time. J is TRBJ2-7 and V is TRBV2; 12 nucleotides agree with TRBD2. V gave up 10 bases and J gave up 5 bases; unmatched junction bases: 3. The CDR3 covers 12 residues. Germline lookup yields CDR1 SNHLY and CDR2 FYNNEI. CDR3 nucleotides: TGTGCCACGGGACTAGCGGGCCACGAGCAGTACTTC. Its protein product is CATGLAGHEQYF.

The chain has TRBV4-2 and TRBJ2-5; the match to TRBD2 covers 15 bases. Germline trimming cut 0 bases from V and 2 bases from J; bases unmatched to any gene: 7. Germline V lookup: CDR1 LGHNA, CDR2 YNFKEQ. This CDR3 spans 19 amino acids. CDR3 protein: CASSQDHAGLAGGQETQYF. Here the CDR3 DNA reads TGTGCCAGCAGCCAAGATCATGCTGGACTAGCGGGAGGGCAAGAGACCCAGTACTTC.

The genes are TRBV28 and TRBJ2-5; 11 nucleotides match TRBD2. The J call may be incorrect, as the DNA end agrees better with TRBJ2-7. The CDR3 runs 16 residues. CDR1 and CDR2 from the germline V gene are MDHEN and SYDVKM. The CDR3 is CASSAPTSGVIYEQYF. Written as DNA, the CDR3 is TGTGCCAGCAGTGCCCCGACTAGCGGGGTGATCTACGAGCAGTACTTC.

The rearrangement uses TRBV6-1 and TRBJ2-1; no reliable D call. The CDR3 has 12 amino acids. The germline V gene encodes CDR1 MNHNS and CDR2 SASEGT. V was trimmed by 1 base and J by 12 bases, leaving 10 bases between them. In nucleotides, the CDR3 is TGTGCCAGCAGTGAAGGGCCGGGTCGGCAGTTCTTC. Its protein product is CASSEGPGRQFF.

The chain couples TRBV5-6 to TRBJ1-5; D is perhaps TRBD1 (6 bases). The V gene's germline CDR1 is SGHDT and CDR2 YYEEEE. CDR3 length: 12 residues. Trimming pared 2 bases from V and 9 bases from J, leaving 9 bases between. The CDR3: CASSLGGPPQHF. In DNA, the CDR3 is TGTGCCAGCAGCTTAGGGGGACCGCCCCAGCATTTT.

A few counts support this clone. The V gene is TRBV10-3, the J gene TRBJ2-1; D remains ambiguous. The CDR3 runs 15 residues. Germline CDR1 reads ENHRY; CDR2 reads SYGVKD. Trimming stripped 4 bases from V and 0 bases from J, with 10 bases between. The CDR3 bases are TGTGCCATCAGTGCTACAGAGAGCTCCTACAATGAGCAGTTCTTC. Translating it yields CAISATESSYNEQFF.

V and J are TRBV4-1 and TRBJ2-7, with TRBD2 matching over 13 bases. CDR1 is MGHRA and CDR2 is YSYEKL in the germline V gene. The V segment lost 3 bases and the J segment 2 bases; nucleotides outside the gene matches: 7. The CDR3 is 17 residues long. The CDR3 DNA is TGCGCCAGCAGCCAGAGAGGACTAGCGGGAGAAGCCTACGAGCAGTACTTC. The encoded protein is CASSQRGLAGEAYEQYF.

The chain is built from TRBV9 and TRBJ2-5; D uncertain. The CDR3 contains 12 residues. Germline V gene data show CDR1 as SGDLS and CDR2 as YYNGEE. V was clipped by 0 bases and J by 4 bases, with 4 bases between them. The CDR3 sequence is CASSVERETQYF. CDR3 nucleotide sequence: TGTGCCAGCAGCGTAGAGAGAGAGACCCAGTACTTC.

This rearrangement joins TRBV2 to TRBJ2-1; D unclear. The length of the CDR3 is 12 residues. V lost 7 bases to trimming and J lost 7 bases, with 11 bases between them. Germline CDR1 and CDR2: SNHLY and FYNNEI. CDR3 nucleotide sequence: TGTGCCAGCATCCAAAGCCTAAATGAGCAGTTCTTC. Its protein is CASIQSLNEQFF.

This clone was observed a few times. The chain employs TRBV2 and TRBJ2-1; TRBD2 agrees at 14 bases. The CDR3 contains 16 residues. The trim removed 8 bases at V and 7 bases at J, leaving 10 bases unmatched. Germline V gene lookup returns CDR1 SNHLY and CDR2 FYNNEI. CDR3 protein: CASYLTGTSGSNEQFF. The CDR3 DNA is TGTGCCAGCTATCTCACCGGGACTAGCGGGAGTAATGAGCAGTTCTTC.

The rearrangement joins TRBV5-5 to TRBJ1-4, with 7 bases fitting TRBD1. Germline CDR1 and CDR2: SGHKS and YYEKEE (reference sequence). This CDR3 region has 15 residues. The trim removed 1 base at V and 7 bases at J, leaving 7 bases unmatched. The CDR3 nucleotides read TGTGCCAGCAGCTTGTTACAGGGGTTCGGTGAAAAACTGTTTTTT. Amino acids: CASSLLQGFGEKLFF.

This clone has a handful of counts. The V call is TRBV30, the J call TRBJ1-5, with TRBD1 matching over 7 bases. Germline CDR1 GTSNPN, CDR2 SVGIG (reference sequence). The CDR3 sequence is 15 residues long. Germline trimming cut 2 bases from V and 3 bases from J; bases unmatched to any gene: 7. In nucleotides, the CDR3 is TGTGCCTGGAGTTCGGGACAGAGGATCAATCAGCCCCAGCATTTT. Protein sequence: CAWSSGQRINQPQHF.

This clone was detected only a few times. The chain employs TRBV28 and TRBJ2-2, with D perhaps TRBD1 (5 bases). Germline CDR1 MDHEN, CDR2 SYDVKM. Trimming took off 2 bases at V and 2 bases at J, with 12 bases between the two ends. The CDR3 covers 16 residues. CDR3 sequence: CASSLNPRVNTGELFF. As DNA, the CDR3 is TGTGCCAGCAGTTTAAATCCCAGGGTTAACACCGGGGAGCTGTTTTTT.

V usage is TRBV4-2 and J usage is TRBJ1-6; D uncertain. Germline-derived CDR1 and CDR2 are LGHNA and YNFKEQ. The V gene lost 0 bases and the J gene lost 4 bases, with 7 bases spanning the gap. CDR3 size: 15 residues. The CDR3 sequence: CASSQETDYNSPLHF. Here the CDR3 DNA reads TGTGCCAGCAGCCAAGAAACTGATTATAATTCACCCCTCCACTTT.

V is TRBV25-1 and J is TRBJ2-5; D unresolved. The V end was cut by 4 bases, the J end by 3 bases, with 3 bases between. CDR3 length: 11 amino acids. Germline loops: CDR1 MGHDK, CDR2 SYGVNS. The CDR3, as DNA: TGTGCCAGCAGTGTCGAAGAGACCCAGTACTTC. Translating gives CASSVEETQYF.